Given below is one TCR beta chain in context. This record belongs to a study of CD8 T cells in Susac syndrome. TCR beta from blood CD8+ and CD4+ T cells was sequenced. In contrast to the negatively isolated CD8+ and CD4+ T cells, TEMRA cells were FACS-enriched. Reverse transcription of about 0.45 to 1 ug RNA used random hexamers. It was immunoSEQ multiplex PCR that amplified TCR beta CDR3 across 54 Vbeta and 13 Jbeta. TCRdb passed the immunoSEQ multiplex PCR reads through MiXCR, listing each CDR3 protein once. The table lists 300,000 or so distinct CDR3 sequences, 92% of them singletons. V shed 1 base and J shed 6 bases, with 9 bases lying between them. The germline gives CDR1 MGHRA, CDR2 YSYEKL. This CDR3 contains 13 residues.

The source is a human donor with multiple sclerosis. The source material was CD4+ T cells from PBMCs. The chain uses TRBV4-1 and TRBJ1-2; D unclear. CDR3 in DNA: TGCGCCAGCAGCCAAGGGGGAGTTGATGGCTACACCTTC. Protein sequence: CASSQGGVDGYTF.